These 27 T cell receptor beta chains were all obtained from the same sample, sequenced in a study of cytomegalovirus exposure and HLA in healthy donors (TCRdb year 2017). The method behind the library was the immunoSEQ multiplex PCR assay. TCRdb provides this immuneACCESS table in a form limited to in-frame rearrangements. Some clones are lacking; in checked studies, under half of them reflect an unresolved V gene, and why the rest are absent is not known. This sample gives some 140,000 clones in total; 80% to 90% of them show up just once. The top ten constitute about 2.7% of the sample. Sequencing input: PBMCs. The source is a man younger than 30 in good health and CMV-seronegative.

The chain carries TRBV5-6 and TRBJ1-2; 8 bases match TRBD1. The CDR3 totals 15 residues. Germline V gene lookup returns CDR1 SGHDT and CDR2 YYEEEE. Losses at the gene ends were 2 bases for V and 2 bases for J; bases not matched to a gene: 5. DNA for the CDR3: TGTGCCAGCAGCTTCCAGGGGGCGGCCAACTATGGCTACACCTTC. It codes for CASSFQGAANYGYTF.

This chain links TRBV27 with TRBJ2-5; tentatively, D is TRBD2 (6 bases). Trimming cost V 8 bases and J 7 bases, with 20 bases left between them. From germline, CDR1 is MNHEY and CDR2 SMNVEV (reference sequence). This CDR3 contains 14 residues. Here the CDR3 DNA reads TGTGCCAGCCAAAACCCGGGACTCGCGGGGACCCAGTACTTC. It is translated as CASQNPGLAGTQYF.

The rearrangement joins TRBV7-8 to TRBJ2-3; D is perhaps TRBD2 (6 bases). Germline loops: CDR1 SGHVS, CDR2 FQNEAQ. The V end lost 5 bases, the J end lost 3 bases, and 21 bases lay between the germline ends. This CDR3 has 17 amino acids. The CDR3 DNA sequence: TGTGCCAGCAGCCCAGTGGGGGGTCGAGGTAGAACAGATACGCAGTATTTT. Protein: CASSPVGGRGRTDTQYF.

The chain has TRBV5-1 and TRBJ1-1; TRBD1 might be the D (6 bases). In germline, CDR1 is SGHRS, CDR2 YFSETQ. The CDR3 sequence is 14 residues long. Between the trimmed V and J ends, which lost 3 bases and 2 bases, there was a span of 11 bases. The DNA of the CDR3 is TGCGCCAGCAGCTCCACAGGGCCTAACACTGAAGCTTTCTTT. It translates to CASSSTGPNTEAFF.

The chain joins TRBV15 to TRBJ2-2; 7 bases line up with TRBD1. V trimming: 5 bases; J trimming: 8 bases; junction bases outside the gene matches: 11. This CDR3 contains 15 residues. Germline CDR1 LNHNV, CDR2 YYDKDF (reference sequence). CDR3 sequence (DNA): TGTGCCACCAGCCTGGACAGGCTATTCAGGGGGGAGCTGTTTTTT. This gives the protein CATSLDRLFRGELFF.

The chain links TRBV29-1 to TRBJ2-7; perhaps TRBD1 as D (6 bases). Germline V CDR1 and CDR2: SQVTM, ANQGSEA. This CDR3 spans 12 amino acids. Deletions cut 4 bases from V and 7 bases from J, with 14 bases between. The CDR3 is CSVVIRGEEQYF. CDR3 sequence (DNA): TGCAGCGTTGTAATCAGGGGTGAGGAGCAGTACTTC.

The chain carries TRBV30 and TRBJ2-1, with D maybe TRBD2 (5 bases). This CDR3 contains 14 residues. Trimming removed 0 bases from V and 8 bases from J, with 14 bases in between. Germline V gene lookup returns CDR1 GTSNPN and CDR2 SVGIG (reference sequence). CDR3 bases: TGTGCCTGGAGTGTACTTGGCCTAGCCCATGAGCAGTTCTTC. This encodes CAWSVLGLAHEQFF.

There are a few counts of this clone. V and J are TRBV6-6 and TRBJ1-6, with 9 nucleotides matching TRBD1. V dropped 5 bases and J dropped 7; count of bases not matched to a gene: 6. The CDR3 covers 15 residues. Germline V gives CDR1 MNHNY, CDR2 SVGAGI (reference sequence). The chain's CDR3 is CASSLGDRENSPLHF. The CDR3 nucleotides are TGTGCCAGCAGTCTCGGGGACAGGGAGAATTCACCCCTCCACTTT.

V usage is TRBV2 and J usage is TRBJ2-3, with no clear D. The CDR3 totals 11 residues. Germline V gives CDR1 SNHLY, CDR2 FYNNEI. With 11 bases removed from V and 0 bases from J, the gap between germline ends came to 6 bases. The CDR3 bases are TGTGCCGCCACTAGCACAGATACGCAGTATTTT. Its translation: CAATSTDTQYF. Full variable domain (remainder filled in from reference TRBV2 and TRBJ2-3): EPEVTQTPSHQVTQMGQEVILRCVPISNHLYFYWYRQILGQKVEFLVSFYNNEISEKSEIFDDQFSVERPDGSNFTLKIRSTKLEDSAMYFCAATSTDTQYFGPGTRLTVL.

The chain combines TRBV27 with TRBJ2-3; D is uncertain. The CDR3 is 14 amino acids. Trimming cost V 3 bases and J 2 bases, with 9 bases left between them. Germline assignment: CDR1 MNHEY and CDR2 SMNVEV (reference sequence). The CDR3 region is CASSLVQATDTQYF. The DNA for the CDR3 is TGTGCCAGCAGTTTGGTGCAGGCCACAGATACGCAGTATTTT.

The chain links TRBV2 to TRBJ2-6; D is uncertain. Per germline, CDR1 SNHLY and CDR2 FYNNEI. The CDR3 is 15 residues long. Between the trimmed V and J ends, which lost 4 bases and 1 base, there was a span of 8 bases. For the CDR3, the DNA is TGTGCCAGCAGTGGGTTCAGGTCTGGGGCCAACGTCCTGACTTTC. Encoded protein: CASSGFRSGANVLTF.

CDR3 sequence reads: CASSGQTGSYNEQFF. The CDR3 DNA follows: TGTGCCAGCAGCGGACAGACAGGGTCCTACAATGAGCAGTTCTTC. V gene TRBV11-3 combines with J gene TRBJ2-1, with TRBD1 identical over 7 bases. J was trimmed by 1 base and V by 5 bases; bases with no gene match: 5. Germline V CDR1 and CDR2: SGHNT, YENEEA. CDR3 length: 15 amino acids.

The rearrangement links TRBV28 to TRBJ2-5; TRBD1 matches at 7 bases. Per the germline V gene, CDR1 is MDHEN and CDR2 is SYDVKM. The CDR3 is 13 amino acids. V was clipped by 8 bases and J by 1 base; unmatched bases: 4. This CDR3 is CASATGAQETQYF. CDR3 nucleotides: TGTGCCAGCGCTACAGGGGCCCAAGAGACCCAGTACTTC. Full variable domain (remainder filled in from reference TRBV28 and TRBJ2-5): DVKVTQSSRYLVKRTGEKVFLECVQDMDHENMFWYRQDPGLGLRLIYFSYDVKMKEKGDIPEGYSVSREKKERFSLILESASTNQTSMYLCASATGAQETQYFGPGTRLLVL.

The chain links TRBV11-2 to TRBJ1-2, with a weak D call TRBD1 (6 bases). The CDR3 runs 15 residues. Germline V gene sequence: CDR1 SGHAT, CDR2 FQNNGV. V was trimmed by 0 bases and J by 2 bases, leaving 10 bases between them. CDR3 in DNA: TGTGCCAGCAGCTTAGACAGGGGCCAGAACTATGGCTACACCTTC. Translating gives CASSLDRGQNYGYTF.

The chain couples TRBV5-1 to TRBJ1-1; TRBD1 matches at 7 bases. The CDR3 runs to 14 residues. In germline, CDR1 is SGHRS, CDR2 YFSETQ. The V gene end was trimmed by 4 bases and the J gene end by 3 bases; junction bases not matched to a gene: 6. This chain's CDR3 is CASSLDREDTEAFF. The CDR3 DNA sequence: TGCGCCAGCAGCCTAGACAGGGAAGACACTGAAGCTTTCTTT. Full variable domain (missing parts from reference TRBV5-1 and TRBJ1-1): KAGVTQTPRYLIKTRGQQVTLSCSPISGHRSVSWYQQTPGQGLQFLFEYFSETQRNKGNFPGRFSGRQFSNSRSEMNVSTLELGDSALYLCASSLDREDTEAFFGQGTRLTVV.

This clone was counted a single time. The chain couples TRBV5-1 to TRBJ2-3; D possibly corresponds to TRBD2 (5 bases). Trimming took off 4 bases at V and 1 base at J, with 10 bases between the two ends. The CDR3 is 14 amino acids. Germline V gene sequence: CDR1 SGHRS, CDR2 YFSETQ. This CDR3 is CASSPQAGTDTQYF. The CDR3 region has the DNA TGCGCCAGCAGCCCCCAAGCGGGCACAGATACGCAGTATTTT.

The genes are TRBV14 and TRBJ2-7; no definite D call. The germline V and J ends were trimmed by 5 bases and 5 bases, with 10 bases remaining between them. Looked up from germline, CDR1 is SGHDN and CDR2 is FVKESK. This CDR3 has 12 amino acids. In DNA form, the CDR3 reads TGTGCCAGCAGCGCCCACTATAACGAGCAGTACTTC. Encoded protein: CASSAHYNEQYF.

The V and J genes are TRBV18 and TRBJ1-5; the match to TRBD1 covers 10 bases. The V and J ends lost 6 bases and 0 bases, in that order; junction bases with no gene match: 14. The CDR3 runs to 19 residues. Germline V gene sequence: CDR1 KGHSH, CDR2 LQKENI. CDR3 DNA sequence: TGTGCCAGCTCCCCAAGACCGGGACAGGGGCAGTATAGCAATCAGCCCCAGCATTTT. This codes for CASSPRPGQGQYSNQPQHF.

CDR3 amino acids: CASSLVLRASNTGELFF. As DNA, the CDR3 is TGTGCCAGCAGCTTAGTCCTCCGCGCATCGAACACCGGGGAGCTGTTTTTT. The chain couples TRBV7-2 to TRBJ2-2; D remains unclear. The CDR3 is made up of 17 amino acids. Germline-derived CDR1 and CDR2 are SGHTA and FQGNSA. Trimming removed 1 base at V and 0 bases at J, with 12 bases between.

Worth noting for this clone: This sample also contains other DNA sequences that code for the same CDR3. V and J are TRBV30 and TRBJ1-5; 11 nucleotides align to TRBD1. CDR1 and CDR2 from the germline V gene are GTSNPN and SVGIG (reference sequence). CDR3 size: 14 residues. V shed 1 base, J shed 5 bases, and the junction held 1 base outside the gene matches. CDR3: CAWSGDRGDQPQHF. CDR3 sequence (DNA): TGTGCCTGGAGTGGGGACAGGGGGGATCAGCCCCAGCATTTT.

The rearrangement joins TRBV7-2 to TRBJ2-7; 8 bases are a match to TRBD1. V lost 4 bases to trimming and J lost 6 bases; unmatched junction nucleotides: 8. The CDR3 sequence is 14 residues long. Looked up from germline, CDR1 is SGHTA and CDR2 is FQGNSA. CDR3: CASSWTGTSTEQYF. The CDR3 coding sequence is TGTGCCAGCAGCTGGACAGGGACGTCGACCGAGCAGTACTTC. The variable domain in full, with the rest retrieved from reference TRBV7-2 and TRBJ2-7, is GAGVSQSPSNKVTEKGKDVELRCDPISGHTALYWYRQSLGQGLEFLIYFQGNSAPDKSGLPSDRFSAERTGGSVSTLTIQRTQQEDSAVYLCASSWTGTSTEQYFGPGTRLTVT.

V gene TRBV4-1 combines with J gene TRBJ2-5; TRBD1 matches 9 bases. This CDR3 spans 15 amino acids. With 5 bases clipped from V and 2 bases from J, the junction kept 6 bases outside the gene matches. From germline, CDR1 is MGHRA and CDR2 YSYEKL. CDR3 region: CASSYRQGGQETQYF. The CDR3 DNA follows: TGCGCCAGCAGCTACCGACAGGGGGGTCAAGAGACCCAGTACTTC.

Here the CDR3 reads CASSLSGSYNEQFF. CDR3 nucleotides: TGTGCCAGCAGTTTATCGGGCAGTTACAATGAGCAGTTCTTC. This sequence joins TRBV27 and TRBJ2-1; D gene ambiguous. CDR3 length equals 14 residues. Trimming pared 0 bases from V and 4 bases from J, leaving 7 bases between. From germline, CDR1 is MNHEY and CDR2 SMNVEV (reference sequence).

The chain joins TRBV6-5 to TRBJ2-1, with D possibly TRBD1 on 6 matching bases. The CDR3 contains 11 residues. Looked up from germline, CDR1 is MNHEY and CDR2 is SVGAGI. The germline V and J ends were trimmed by 4 bases and 9 bases, with 7 bases remaining between them. This CDR3 reads CASSLGAEQFF. CDR3 DNA: TGTGCCAGCAGTTTGGGGGCTGAGCAGTTCTTC.

The V gene is TRBV5-6, the J gene TRBJ1-1; D unclear. CDR3 length: 13 residues. From germline, CDR1 is SGHDT and CDR2 YYEEEE. The V end was cut by 2 bases, the J end by 5 bases, with 10 bases between. The CDR3 nucleotides read TGTGCCAGCAGCTTTTTTTCGGAGACTGAAGCTTTCTTT. It translates to CASSFFSETEAFF. Looking up the rest from reference TRBV5-6 and TRBJ1-1 gives the full variable domain: DAGVTQSPTHLIKTRGQQVTLRCSPKSGHDTVSWYQQALGQGPQFIFQYYEEEERQRGNFPDRFSGHQFPNYSSELNVNALLLGDSALYLCASSFFSETEAFFGQGTRLTVV.

The chain links TRBV29-1 to TRBJ2-7, with 8 bases fitting TRBD1. Per germline, CDR1 SQVTM and CDR2 ANQGSEA. V was clipped by 1 base and J by 5 bases; unmatched bases: 7. The CDR3 contains 14 residues. The CDR3 sequence: CSVEGGQGADEQYF. CDR3 nucleotides: TGCAGCGTTGAAGGGGGCCAGGGGGCGGACGAGCAGTACTTC.

For this clone: A read error may produce the germline difference seen at one junction end. The rearrangement links TRBV7-8 to TRBJ2-7; D not certain. The CDR3 is 13 amino acids. The V gene's germline CDR1 is SGHVS and CDR2 FQNEAQ. CDR3 sequence (DNA): TGTGCCAGCAGCTTACGGTTGTCGAGCGAAGTGGACTTC. Translating it yields CASSLRLSSEVDF.